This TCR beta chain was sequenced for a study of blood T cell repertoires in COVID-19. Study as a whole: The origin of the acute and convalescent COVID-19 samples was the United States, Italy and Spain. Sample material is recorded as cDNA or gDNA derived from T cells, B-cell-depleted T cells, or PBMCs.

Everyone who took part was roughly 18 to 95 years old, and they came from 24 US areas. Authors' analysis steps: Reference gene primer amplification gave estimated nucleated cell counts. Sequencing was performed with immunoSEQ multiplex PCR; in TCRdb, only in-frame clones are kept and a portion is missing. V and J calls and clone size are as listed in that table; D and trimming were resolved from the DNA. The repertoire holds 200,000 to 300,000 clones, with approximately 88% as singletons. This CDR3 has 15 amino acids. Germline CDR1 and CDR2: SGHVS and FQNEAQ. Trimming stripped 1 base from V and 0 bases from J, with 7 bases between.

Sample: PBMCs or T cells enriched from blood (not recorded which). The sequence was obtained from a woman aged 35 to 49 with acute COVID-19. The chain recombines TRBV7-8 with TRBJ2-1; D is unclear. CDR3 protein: CASSLGASSYNEQFF. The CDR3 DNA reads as TGTGCCAGCAGCTTAGGGGCCAGCTCCTACAATGAGCAGTTCTTC.